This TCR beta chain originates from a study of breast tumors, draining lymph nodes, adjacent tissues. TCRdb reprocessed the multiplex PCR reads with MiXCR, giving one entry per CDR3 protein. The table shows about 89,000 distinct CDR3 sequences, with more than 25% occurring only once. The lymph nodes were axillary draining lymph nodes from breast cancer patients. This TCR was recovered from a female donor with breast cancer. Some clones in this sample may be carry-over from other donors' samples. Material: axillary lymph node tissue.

The CDR3 sequence: CASSLGGGLGGQYF. Here the CDR3 DNA reads TGTGCCAGCAGCTTAGGGGGGGGGCTAGGAGGGCAGTACTTC. This rearrangement joins TRBV7-2 to TRBJ2-7, with D maybe TRBD2 (7 bases). V was clipped by 1 base and J by 9 bases, with 16 bases between them. The V gene's germline CDR1 is SGHTA and CDR2 FQGNSA. The CDR3 is 14 amino acids.